What follows are 8 T cell receptor beta chains derived from one specimen sequenced in a study of a mutant IDH1 vaccine in newly diagnosed glioma. As to time point: week 11, during vaccination. With topical imiquimod, each dose of the vaccine consisted of 300 ug of mutant IDH1 20-mer peptide. The antigens these receptors bind are not known. Generated by immunoSEQ multiplex PCR, the TCRdb table keeps only in-frame clones and is missing some. The sample holds about 25,000 clones, roughly 80% seen once. The sample in question was PBMCs, obtained from a glioma patient whose treatment included an IDH1 peptide vaccine. Receptors originate from a young woman with glioma.

J is TRBJ2-7 and V is TRBV5-4; 10 bases fit TRBD1. CDR3 length equals 15 residues. Trimming took 7 bases from V and 4 from J; bases not matched to a gene: 11. Germline CDR1 and CDR2: SGHNT and YYREEE (reference sequence). Here the CDR3 reads CASAGTGAIGYEQYF. The CDR3 nucleotides are TGTGCCAGCGCCGGGACAGGGGCGATCGGTTACGAGCAGTACTTC.

CDR3 protein: CASSLGQVGYGYTF. DNA of the CDR3: TGTGCCAGCAGCTTAGGACAGGTGGGCTATGGCTACACCTTC. V is TRBV7-9 and J is TRBJ1-2; a possible D gene is TRBD1 (6 bases). The CDR3 is made up of 14 amino acids. V lost 1 base to trimming and J lost 4 bases, with 10 bases between them. Germline values: CDR1 SEHNR, CDR2 FQNEAQ (reference sequence). Looking up the rest from reference TRBV7-9 and TRBJ1-2 gives the full variable domain: DTGVSQNPRHKITKRGQNVTFRCDPISEHNRLYWYRQTLGQGPEFLTYFQNEAQLEKSRLLSDRFSAERPKGSFSTLEIQRTEQGDSAMYLCASSLGQVGYGYTFGSGTRLTVV.

The V gene is TRBV7-6, the J gene TRBJ2-7, with TRBD2 matching 13 bases. The V gene end was trimmed by 5 bases and the J gene end by 3 bases; junction bases not matched to a gene: 4. This CDR3 has 15 residues. Germline V gene sequence: CDR1 SGHVS, CDR2 FNYEAQ. This CDR3 reads CASSPGTSGDYEQYF. The CDR3 nucleotides are TGTGCCAGCAGCCCCGGGACTAGCGGGGACTACGAGCAGTACTTC.

This clone was counted a few times. The CDR3 DNA reads TGTGCCTGCGGGGGGGGTTCTGGCGGCGACTACGAGCAGTACTTC. It translates to CACGGGSGGDYEQYF. The J gene is TRBJ2-7, the V gene TRBV30, with 8 positions matching TRBD2. Germline V CDR1 and CDR2: GTSNPN, SVGIG (reference sequence). J gave up 3 bases and V 6 bases, and 13 bases lay outside the gene matches. CDR3 length: 15 residues. Together with reference TRBV30 and TRBJ2-7, the CDR3 gives the full variable domain: SQTIHQWPATLVQPVGSPLSLECTVEGTSNPNLYWYRQAAGRGLQLLFYSVGIGQISSEVPQNLSASRPQDRQFILSSKKLLLSDSGFYLCACGGGSGGDYEQYFGPGTRLTVT.

V usage is TRBV7-2 and J usage is TRBJ1-5; no reliable D call. The CDR3 covers 12 residues. V was cut by 1 base and J by 4 bases, with 2 bases left in between. Germline assignment: CDR1 SGHTA and CDR2 FQGNSA. This CDR3 reads CASSLGNQPQHF. CDR3 DNA: TGTGCCAGCAGCTTAGGAAATCAGCCCCAGCATTTT.

The chain carries TRBV10-3 and TRBJ1-1; TRBD1 aligns across 10 bases. Germline V lookup: CDR1 ENHRY, CDR2 SYGVKD. V lost 0 bases, J lost 6 bases, and 7 bases stayed unmatched. The CDR3 consists of 16 residues. The CDR3 loop reads CAISESRGQGTAEAFF. For the CDR3, the DNA is TGTGCCATCAGTGAGTCGCGGGGACAGGGGACCGCTGAAGCTTTCTTT.

CDR3 in DNA: TGCGCCAGCAGCCAAGAACAACAGGGAAGGGGGAATGAGCAGTTCTTC. Translating gives CASSQEQQGRGNEQFF. The V and J genes are TRBV4-1 and TRBJ2-1; a weak D match, TRBD1 (6 bases). CDR3 size: 16 residues. The germline V gene encodes CDR1 MGHRA and CDR2 YSYEKL. V was shortened by 0 bases and J by 7 bases, with 16 bases between the two germline ends.

This chain uses TRBV5-1 with TRBJ2-7; a weak D match, TRBD2 (5 bases). The CDR3 contains 14 residues. V lost 4 bases to trimming and J lost 0 bases, with 11 bases between them. Germline V lookup: CDR1 SGHRS, CDR2 YFSETQ. The CDR3 loop reads CASSMDSFSYEQYF. CDR3 sequence (DNA): TGCGCCAGCAGCATGGACTCCTTCTCCTACGAGCAGTACTTC.